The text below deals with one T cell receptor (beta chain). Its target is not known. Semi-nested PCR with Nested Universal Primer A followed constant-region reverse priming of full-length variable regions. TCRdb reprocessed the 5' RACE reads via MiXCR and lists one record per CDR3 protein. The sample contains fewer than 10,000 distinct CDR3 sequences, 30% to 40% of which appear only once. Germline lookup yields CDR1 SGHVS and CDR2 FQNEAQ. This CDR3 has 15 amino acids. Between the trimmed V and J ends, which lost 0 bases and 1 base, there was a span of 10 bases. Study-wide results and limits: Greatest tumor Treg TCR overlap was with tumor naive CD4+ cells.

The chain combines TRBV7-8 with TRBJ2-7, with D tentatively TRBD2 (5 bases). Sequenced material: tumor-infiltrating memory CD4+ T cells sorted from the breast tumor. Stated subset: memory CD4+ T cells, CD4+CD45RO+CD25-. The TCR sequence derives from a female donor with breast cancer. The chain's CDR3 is CASSLAPGTSYEQYF. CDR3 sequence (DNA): TGTGCCAGCAGCTTAGCACCGGGAACTTCCTACGAGCAGTACTTC.